Below, 18 T cell receptor beta chains from the same sample are listed, as sequenced in a study of T cell repertoires in aging, cancer and after chemotherapy (dated 2019 in TCRdb). Genomic DNA extracted from peripheral blood, rather than sorted cells or RNA, was used as the source for amplification of TCR beta rearrangements. For sequencing, an Illumina MiSeq was employed. Multiplex touch-down PCR with a mixed TRB-A/B primer pool was used to amplify rearranged TRB sequences covering the V, D and J segments. The public reads were run again by TCRdb, first through fastp at Q25 and then through MiXCR, and only productive beta chains were kept. Records with the same CDR3 protein are collapsed into one entry carrying the most frequent genes and DNA. This sample comprises roughly 1,900 distinct CDR3 sequences, around 22% of them detected only once. Of the sample, roughly 9.6% falls within the top ten clones.

Sequences were obtained from blood. The source is a human donor with a solid tumor.

This chain links TRBV24-1 with TRBJ2-5; D perhaps matches TRBD2 (6 bases). V was pared by 2 bases and J by 7 bases, with 13 bases between. The CDR3 contains 14 residues. Germline CDR1 is KGHDR and CDR2 is SFDVKD. The CDR3 is CATSDWRAWGTQYF. CDR3 sequence (DNA): TGTGCCACCAGTGATTGGAGGGCCTGGGGGACCCAGTACTTC.

A few counts support this clonotype. This sequence joins TRBV24-1 and TRBJ2-3; D gene unclear. The CDR3 is made up of 13 amino acids. V was cut by 1 base and J by 4 bases, with 5 bases left in between. Germline assignment: CDR1 KGHDR and CDR2 SFDVKD. Written as DNA, the CDR3 is TGTGCCACCAGTGATTTAATCCCAGATACGCAGTATTTT. Its protein is CATSDLIPDTQYF.

This clonotype was observed a single time. The junction does not match germline at one end; this may be a read error. This chain joins TRBV27 and TRBJ1-4, with 12 bases that match TRBD1. The CDR3 extends over 16 amino acids. Germline V gives CDR1 MNHEY, CDR2 SMNVEV (reference sequence). In nucleotides, the CDR3 is TGTGCCAGCAGTTTGGGGACAGGGGGCCTTCGTGAAATACTGTTTTTT. Its protein product is CASSLGTGGLREILFF.

Sample share makes this clonotype large. The chain employs TRBV6-5 and TRBJ1-6, with D possibly TRBD1 on 5 matching bases. V was pared by 0 bases and J by 5 bases, with 8 bases between. Germline CDR1 and CDR2: MNHEY and SVGAGI. The CDR3 runs 15 residues. CDR3 region: CASSYSGRDNSPLHF. The DNA of the CDR3 is TGTGCCAGCAGTTACTCGGGCAGGGATAATTCACCCCTCCACTTT.

This clonotype was seen more than once but under ten times. This rearrangement joins TRBV6-2 or TRBV6-3 to TRBJ2-3; D might be TRBD1 (5 bases). The germline gives CDR1 MNHEY, CDR2 SVGEGT. V lost 6 bases, J lost 3 bases, and 22 bases lay in between. This CDR3 is built from 17 residues. CDR3 in DNA: TGTGCCAGCAGAAGTTTGGGGCGGATTAAGGGTACAGATACGCAGTATTTT. Protein product: CASRSLGRIKGTDTQYF.

The genes are TRBV20-1 and TRBJ1-5; D possibly corresponds to TRBD1 (5 bases). Germline V gene data show CDR1 as DFQATT and CDR2 as SNEGSKA (reference sequence). This CDR3 comprises 15 residues. V dropped 6 bases and J dropped 0 bases, with 15 bases sitting between them. The CDR3: CSATGDRYSNQPQHF. CDR3 bases: TGCAGTGCCACGGGGGACCGTTATAGCAATCAGCCCCAGCATTTT.

V is TRBV14 and J is TRBJ2-1, with D possibly TRBD1 on 6 matching bases. This CDR3 contains 16 residues. V was pared by 1 base and J by 2 bases, with 12 bases between. The germline V gene encodes CDR1 SGHDN and CDR2 FVKESK. Here the CDR3 reads CASSQVPGQTYNEQFF. The DNA of the CDR3 is TGTGCCAGCAGCCAAGTTCCAGGACAGACCTACAATGAGCAGTTCTTC.

This clonotype was seen a few times. V gene TRBV5-5 combines with J gene TRBJ2-7; 8 bases map to TRBD2. Germline CDR1 SGHKS, CDR2 YYEKEE (reference sequence). The length of the CDR3 is 17 residues. V was pared by 6 bases and J by 3 bases, with 17 bases of the junction left unmatched. The chain's CDR3 is CASKLAQSGGGLYEQYF. The CDR3 DNA is TGTGCCAGCAAGTTAGCACAGTCTGGCGGGGGGCTCTACGAGCAGTACTTC.

This clonotype was counted a few times. The chain recombines TRBV13 with TRBJ2-3; D may match TRBD1 or TRBD2 (5 bases each). The CDR3 runs 17 residues. Germline loops: CDR1 PRHDT, CDR2 FYEKMQ (reference sequence). V gave up 3 bases and J gave up 0 bases, with 16 bases separating them. Written as DNA, the CDR3 is TGTGCCAGCAGCTTGAGACGGGGCCTACCTAGCACAGATACGCAGTATTTT. Amino acid sequence: CASSLRRGLPSTDTQYF.

This clonotype is deemed medium-sized. CDR3 bases: TGTGCCAGCAGGCCAGTTTGGGCTGGGGCCAACGTCCTGACTTTC. Residues: CASRPVWAGANVLTF. This chain joins TRBV12-3 or TRBV12-4 and TRBJ2-6; unclear D gene. V lost 6 bases and J lost 2, with 11 bases in between. This CDR3 is 15 amino acids long.

This clonotype showed up just a few times. The junction differs from germline at one of its ends, possibly a read error. This CDR3 reads CASSLKSGTGLPF. Written as DNA, the CDR3 is TGTGCCAGCAGTTTGAAAAGTGGGACAGGGCTTCCTTTC. The chain recombines TRBV28 with TRBJ2-6; 9 nucleotides match TRBD1. The CDR3 spans 13 residues. Germline assignment: CDR1 MDHEN and CDR2 SYDVKM.

With regard to this clonotype: The junction differs from germline at one of its ends, possibly a read error. The chain employs TRBV5-1 and TRBJ2-5; the D gene is possibly TRBD1 (6 bases). Germline CDR1 SGHRS, CDR2 YFSETQ. There are 14 residues in the CDR3. This CDR3 is CASSKGGPQESQYF. Here the CDR3 DNA reads TGCGCCAGCAGTAAAGGGGGTCCACAAGAGTCCCAGTACTTC.

A word on this clonotype: This sequence may be a read error, since a much larger clone differs from it by one base. The chain uses TRBV7-2 and TRBJ1-4; 7 bases agree with TRBD1. CDR1 and CDR2 (germline): SGHTA, FQGNSA. Trimming cost V 5 bases and J 2 bases; bases outside gene matches: 20. The CDR3 is made up of 20 amino acids. The CDR3 loop is CASSLGFLGSGGLTNEKLFF. CDR3 nucleotides: TGTGCCAGCAGCCTCGGGTTCTTGGGGTCAGGGGGTTTGACTAATGAAAAACTGTTTTTT. Full variable domain (rest looked up from reference TRBV7-2 and TRBJ1-4): GAGVSQSPSNKVTEKGKDVELRCDPISGHTALYWYRQSLGQGLEFLIYFQGNSAPDKSGLPSDRFSAERTGGSVSTLTIQRTQQEDSAVYLCASSLGFLGSGGLTNEKLFFGSGTQLSVL.

In this sample, this clonotype turned up a few times. The genes are TRBV20-1 and TRBJ2-1; no reliable D call. The CDR3 has 10 residues. Germline assignment: CDR1 DFQATT and CDR2 SNEGSKA (reference sequence). Trimming pared 3 bases from V and 7 bases from J, leaving 4 bases between. The CDR3 DNA reads as TGCAGTGCTAGCGAAAATGAGCAGTTCTTC. Protein product: CSASENEQFF.

The chain employs TRBV7-9 and TRBJ1-4; 10 bases agree with TRBD1. Germline V gene sequence: CDR1 SEHNR, CDR2 FQNEAQ (reference sequence). The CDR3 loop spans 17 amino acids. V shed 5 bases, J shed 1 base, and the junction held 7 bases outside the gene matches. The CDR3 loop is CASSGWDRGRTNEKLFF. The DNA for the CDR3 is TGTGCCAGCAGCGGATGGGACAGGGGCAGAACTAATGAAAAACTGTTTTTT. Drawing the rest from reference TRBV7-9 and TRBJ1-4, the complete variable domain is DTGVSQNPRHKITKRGQNVTFRCDPISEHNRLYWYRQTLGQGPEFLTYFQNEAQLEKSRLLSDRFSAERPKGSFSTLEIQRTEQGDSAMYLCASSGWDRGRTNEKLFFGSGTQLSVL.

There are a few counts of this clonotype. The rearrangement uses TRBV20-1 and TRBJ1-5; D gene uncertain. V lost 5 bases and J lost 2, with 10 bases in between. Germline V gives CDR1 DFQATT, CDR2 SNEGSKA (reference sequence). This CDR3 region has 13 residues. CDR3 sequence: CSAWDRGNQPQHF. CDR3 bases: TGCAGTGCTTGGGATCGGGGCAATCAGCCCCAGCATTTT.

This clonotype is categorized as medium-sized (0.01 to 0.1%). The chain has TRBV12-3 or TRBV12-4 and TRBJ1-1, with no clear D. V was clipped by 3 bases and J by 1 base, with 6 bases between them. The CDR3 loop spans 13 amino acids. In nucleotides, the CDR3 is TGTGCCAGCAGTTTGGTAGAGAACACTGAAGCTTTCTTT. Residues: CASSLVENTEAFF.

This clonotype was detected only a few times. The gene calls are TRBV20-1 and TRBJ1-2, with D maybe TRBD1 (6 bases). V lost 1 base and J lost 2, with 23 bases in between. This CDR3 contains 18 residues. Germline values: CDR1 DFQATT, CDR2 SNEGSKA (reference sequence). The CDR3 loop is CSARGWAAGESPNYGYTF. As DNA, the CDR3 is TGCAGTGCTAGAGGGTGGGCGGCAGGGGAATCACCCAACTATGGCTACACCTTC.